This TCR beta chain appears in the sequencing data of a study of long-term antiretroviral therapy in people with HIV. Across the study: Collection of the earliest samples took place about a decade ahead of the 2015 immediate-ART recommendation.

Regarding the study as a whole: When set beside controls, HIV repertoires had CDR3 length ranges that were narrower.

People in the study who had HIV all got their treatment in the United States. The V end lost 10 bases, the J end lost 3 bases, and 10 bases lay between the germline ends. There are 11 residues in the CDR3. Germline CDR1 and CDR2: LNHDA and SQIVND (reference sequence). A remark on this clone: Its antigen is currently unknown.

The run of the v3.0 immunoSEQ assay was at survey level. Per-sample targets for sequencing were 40,000-50,000 T-cell genomes. Only in-frame clones appear in the TCRdb table, and some are missing; sequencing was by immunoSEQ multiplex PCR. The table includes about 29,000 clones, around nine tenths detected once. The genes are TRBV19 and TRBJ2-7, with D perhaps TRBD1 or TRBD2 (5 bases each). The sequenced sample was unsorted PBMCs, obtained about 5 years before starting antiretroviral therapy. This sequence originates from a man in his fifties or sixties with HIV. Here the CDR3 reads CATGTSYEQYF. The CDR3 nucleotides read TGTGCCACAGGGACGAGCTACGAGCAGTACTTC.